The 27 T cell receptor beta chains below come from one sample, sequenced in a study of long-term antiretroviral therapy in people with HIV. immunoSEQ v3.0 was run at survey level. Sequenced by immunoSEQ multiplex PCR; TCRdb stores in-frame clones only, minus some. The data hold over 15,000 clones, with around 78% observed a single time. The source material was unsorted PBMCs, sampled 2.2 years after starting antiretroviral therapy. Receptors originate from a middle-aged man with HIV.

This clone has only a few counts. The V call is TRBV15, the J call TRBJ1-5; D is unresolved. Trimming stripped 1 base from V and 3 bases from J, with 4 bases between. The CDR3 runs 13 residues. CDR1 is LNHNV, CDR2 YYDKDF, per germline (reference sequence). The CDR3 here is CATSRGVNQPQHF. CDR3 in DNA: TGTGCCACCAGCAGAGGGGTCAATCAGCCCCAGCATTTT.

This chain connects TRBV7-9 to TRBJ2-7; 7 bases match TRBD1. CDR3 length equals 19 residues. V lost 4 bases to trimming and J lost 2 bases; unmatched junction nucleotides: 20. Germline V CDR1 and CDR2: SEHNR, FQNEAQ (reference sequence). CDR3 in DNA: TGTGCCAGCAGCTCCCCATACGACAGGGCGGCCGACGCGACCTACGAGCAGTACTTC. Its translation: CASSSPYDRAADATYEQYF.

This chain links TRBV4-3 with TRBJ2-5; D remains ambiguous. The germline V gene has CDR1 LGHNA and CDR2 YSLEER. The CDR3 totals 13 residues. The germline V and J ends were trimmed by 0 bases and 3 bases, with 5 bases remaining between them. The CDR3 region has the DNA TGCGCCAGCAGCCAAGATCGGGAAGAGACCCAGTACTTC. Translated: CASSQDREETQYF.

This sequence joins TRBV19 and TRBJ2-6; no clear D gene. Germline assignment: CDR1 LNHDA and CDR2 SQIVND (reference sequence). Trimming removed 5 bases at V and 0 bases at J, with 8 bases between. The CDR3 has 15 amino acids. In nucleotides, the CDR3 is TGTGCCAGTAGTCAGACCTTCTCTGGGGCCAACGTCCTGACTTTC. It specifies CASSQTFSGANVLTF.

This clone was detected only a few times. The chain has TRBV2 and TRBJ2-2; D is possibly TRBD1 (6 bases). The CDR3 has 14 amino acids. The germline V gene has CDR1 SNHLY and CDR2 FYNNEI. The ends were cut back, 1 base at V and 6 bases at J, with 9 bases in the middle. CDR3 sequence reads: CASSEVGQPGELFF. The CDR3 region has the DNA TGTGCCAGCAGTGAAGTAGGACAGCCCGGGGAGCTGTTTTTT.

This clone was counted only a few times. The chain joins TRBV6-6 to TRBJ1-2; 8 bases are a match to TRBD1. The junction had 4 bases not matched to a gene; V was cut back by 5 bases and J by 5 bases. CDR1 and CDR2 from the germline V gene are MNHNY and SVGAGI (reference sequence). The CDR3 has 13 residues. The CDR3 nucleotides read TGTGCCAGCAGTGGGCGACAGGGGTATGGCTACACCTTC. Amino acids: CASSGRQGYGYTF.

The V gene is TRBV27, the J gene TRBJ2-7; D gene uncertain. V lost 1 base and J lost 5, with 9 bases in between. Germline V gives CDR1 MNHEY, CDR2 SMNVEV (reference sequence). The CDR3 is 13 amino acids. CDR3 region: CASSLLGSHEQYF. Here the CDR3 DNA reads TGTGCCAGCAGTTTATTAGGGTCCCACGAGCAGTACTTC.

The chain joins TRBV27 to TRBJ2-3; D unclear. The CDR3 is 16 residues long. Between the trimmed V and J ends, which lost 6 bases and 5 bases, there was a span of 21 bases. From germline, CDR1 is MNHEY and CDR2 SMNVEV (reference sequence). CDR3 amino acids: CASSLNPLGFRDTQYF. The CDR3 DNA reads as TGTGCCAGCAGCCTCAACCCATTAGGGTTCAGAGATACGCAGTATTTT.

This clone has a handful of counts. The genes are TRBV30 and TRBJ1-3; TRBD1 agrees at 9 bases. V shed 0 bases, J shed 5 bases, and the junction held 5 bases outside the gene matches. This CDR3 spans 15 amino acids. Germline loops: CDR1 GTSNPN, CDR2 SVGIG (reference sequence). CDR3 sequence reads: CAWSVVGTGRNTIYF. The CDR3 DNA reads TGTGCCTGGAGTGTGGTCGGGACAGGGAGAAACACCATATATTTT.

This clone came up once. The V gene is TRBV9, the J gene TRBJ1-4; 7 nucleotides agree with TRBD1. V dropped 3 bases and J dropped 2; count of bases not matched to a gene: 10. The CDR3 spans 17 residues. Germline V gene data show CDR1 as SGDLS and CDR2 as YYNGEE. The CDR3 DNA follows: TGTGCCAGCAGCGAATCCCCAGGGGGAAATACTAATGAAAAACTGTTTTTT. Translating it yields CASSESPGGNTNEKLFF.

The genes are TRBV28 and TRBJ1-5; D possibly corresponds to TRBD1 (5 bases). V was shortened by 4 bases and J by 2 bases, with 15 bases between the two germline ends. CDR3 length equals 16 residues. Germline CDR1 and CDR2: MDHEN and SYDVKM. The DNA for the CDR3 is TGTGCCAGCAGTTCCCCTCGGGGGAGCGGCAATCAGCCCCAGCATTTT. Protein product: CASSSPRGSGNQPQHF. The whole variable domain, filled in from reference TRBV28 and TRBJ1-5, reads DVKVTQSSRYLVKRTGEKVFLECVQDMDHENMFWYRQDPGLGLRLIYFSYDVKMKEKGDIPEGYSVSREKKERFSLILESASTNQTSMYLCASSSPRGSGNQPQHFGDGTRLSIL.

The chain combines TRBV4-3 with TRBJ2-1; D call uncertain. CDR3 length equals 14 residues. The V and J ends lost 0 bases and 9 bases respectively, with 12 bases between them. Germline lookup yields CDR1 LGHNA and CDR2 YSLEER. The CDR3 is CASSQDQEVAEQFF. In nucleotides, the CDR3 is TGCGCCAGCAGCCAAGACCAGGAAGTAGCTGAGCAGTTCTTC.

The chain has TRBV9 and TRBJ2-7; TRBD1 aligns across 9 bases. Germline CDR1 is SGDLS and CDR2 is YYNGEE. The J segment lost 5 bases and the V segment lost 4 bases, leaving 13 bases of the junction unmatched. The CDR3 covers 16 residues. This CDR3 is CASSTEMGTGINEQYF. The CDR3 region has the DNA TGTGCCAGCAGCACGGAGATGGGGACAGGGATCAACGAGCAGTACTTC.

The rearrangement joins TRBV11-2 to TRBJ2-3; a possible D gene is TRBD2 (6 bases). This CDR3 is 14 amino acids long. Germline V CDR1 and CDR2: SGHAT, FQNNGV. The germline V and J ends were trimmed by 2 bases and 4 bases, with 10 bases remaining between them. The CDR3 spells CASSLLGGSDTQYF. CDR3 DNA sequence: TGTGCCAGCAGCTTACTCGGGGGATCAGATACGCAGTATTTT.

The rearrangement uses TRBV6-5 and TRBJ2-3, with D possibly matching TRBD1 (5 bases). V was shortened by 7 bases and J by 6 bases, with 14 bases between the two germline ends. The CDR3 runs 13 residues. Germline V gene sequence: CDR1 MNHEY, CDR2 SVGAGI. Here the CDR3 DNA reads TGTGCCAGCAAGGAGACCGCAGGGGATACGCAGTATTTT. Protein: CASKETAGDTQYF.

This sequence joins TRBV27 and TRBJ2-1; 9 nucleotides agree with TRBD2. Germline CDR1 and CDR2: MNHEY and SMNVEV (reference sequence). Trimming took 11 bases from V and 7 from J; bases not matched to a gene: 6. The CDR3 runs to 12 residues. CDR3 in DNA: TGTGCCTCCGCGGGGGGGCGGAATGAGCAGTTCTTC. Amino acid sequence: CASAGGRNEQFF.

V gene TRBV2 combines with J gene TRBJ2-5; 8 bases map to TRBD2. CDR1 and CDR2 from the germline V gene are SNHLY and FYNNEI. The CDR3 runs 15 residues. V was clipped by 7 bases and J by 1 base; unmatched bases: 8. CDR3 protein: CASMPRTSIQETQYF. The CDR3 DNA reads TGTGCCAGCATGCCAAGGACTAGCATCCAAGAGACCCAGTACTTC. Based on the CDR3 plus reference TRBV2 and TRBJ2-5, the full variable domain is EPEVTQTPSHQVTQMGQEVILRCVPISNHLYFYWYRQILGQKVEFLVSFYNNEISEKSEIFDDQFSVERPDGSNFTLKIRSTKLEDSAMYFCASMPRTSIQETQYFGPGTRLLVL.

The V and J genes are TRBV7-2 and TRBJ1-2; no clear D gene. Between the trimmed V and J ends, which lost 0 bases and 4 bases, there was a span of 9 bases. Germline V CDR1 and CDR2: SGHTA, FQGNSA. The CDR3 length is 14 residues. The CDR3 here is CASSLAVRGYGYTF. CDR3 coding DNA: TGTGCCAGCAGCTTAGCGGTTCGTGGCTATGGCTACACCTTC.

This chain connects TRBV27 to TRBJ2-3; tentative D call: TRBD1 (6 bases). The CDR3 consists of 14 residues. V was clipped by 0 bases and J by 6 bases, with 10 bases between them. Per germline, CDR1 MNHEY and CDR2 SMNVEV (reference sequence). The CDR3 loop is CASSLSRGYDTQYF. The DNA of the CDR3 is TGTGCCAGCAGTTTATCGAGGGGGTACGATACGCAGTATTTT.

The J gene is TRBJ2-2, the V gene TRBV5-4; D is uncertain. V shed 4 bases and J shed 5 bases, with 9 bases lying between them. Germline assignment: CDR1 SGHNT and CDR2 YYREEE (reference sequence). CDR3 size: 13 residues. The CDR3 DNA follows: TGTGCCAGCAGCAGGGATCGAACCGGGGAGCTGTTTTTT. Translated: CASSRDRTGELFF. Supplemented by reference TRBV5-4 and TRBJ2-2, the full variable domain reads ETGVTQSPTHLIKTRGQQVTLRCSSQSGHNTVSWYQQALGQGPQFIFQYYREEENGRGNFPPRFSGLQFPNYSSELNVNALELDDSALYLCASSRDRTGELFFGEGSRLTVL.

CDR3 in DNA: TGTGCCAGCAGTTACGCTACAGGGAGCGGAAACACCATATATTTT. Its translation is CASSYATGSGNTIYF. This chain joins TRBV6-6 and TRBJ1-3; perhaps TRBD1 as D (6 bases). The CDR3 sequence is 15 residues long. CDR1 is MNHNY, CDR2 SVGAGI, per germline (reference sequence). V was trimmed by 2 bases and J by 4 bases, leaving 12 bases between them.

The chain carries TRBV2 and TRBJ2-3, with TRBD2 matching 8 bases. The V gene's germline CDR1 is SNHLY and CDR2 FYNNEI. Losses at the gene ends were 5 bases for V and 1 base for J; bases not matched to a gene: 5. The CDR3 has 15 residues. Here the CDR3 reads CASSLFSGGTDTQYF. CDR3 coding DNA: TGTGCCAGCAGTCTTTTTAGCGGGGGCACAGATACGCAGTATTTT.

V gene TRBV7-2 combines with J gene TRBJ1-1; D remains ambiguous. V was clipped by 5 bases and J by 1 base, with 8 bases between them. This CDR3 comprises 13 residues. Per the germline V gene, CDR1 is SGHTA and CDR2 is FQGNSA. CDR3 nucleotide sequence: TGTGCCAGCAGCGCCCACAAGAACACTGAAGCTTTCTTT. Translated: CASSAHKNTEAFF.

This clone appeared once. The V call is TRBV7-8, the J call TRBJ1-4; D unresolved. Germline V gene lookup returns CDR1 SGHVS and CDR2 FQNEAQ. The CDR3 is 16 residues long. V was clipped by 4 bases and J by 7 bases, with 19 bases between them. CDR3 nucleotide sequence: TGTGCCAGCAGCTCCCCCCGAAAGGGCCTAGGTGAAAAACTGTTTTTT. It specifies CASSSPRKGLGEKLFF.

The gene calls are TRBV4-2 and TRBJ2-1; D is unclear. Germline-derived CDR1 and CDR2 are LGHNA and YNFKEQ. Trimming left V 4 bases short and J 0 bases short, with 10 bases between. The CDR3 extends over 15 amino acids. Here the CDR3 DNA reads TGTGCCAGCAGCCCGACTGAGAGCTCCTACAATGAGCAGTTCTTC. This sequence encodes CASSPTESSYNEQFF.

J is TRBJ2-7 and V is TRBV5-4; no definite D call. The CDR3 runs to 11 residues. Germline CDR1 reads SGHNT; CDR2 reads YYREEE (reference sequence). V was shortened by 0 bases and J by 2 bases, with 0 bases between the two germline ends. As DNA, the CDR3 is TGTGCCAGCAGCTTGGCCTACGAGCAGTACTTC. Its protein product is CASSLAYEQYF.

This clone has just one count. The chain combines TRBV7-9 with TRBJ2-3; TRBD2 might be the D (5 bases). This CDR3 comprises 14 residues. Germline-derived CDR1 and CDR2 are SEHNR and FQNEAQ (reference sequence). Trimming shortened V by 5 bases and J by 8 bases, and 17 bases separated the two germline ends. CDR3 in amino acids: CASSLLDSGVTQYF. The CDR3 bases are TGTGCCAGCAGCCTACTGGACTCTGGGGTTACGCAGTATTTT.